This TCR beta chain originates from a study of control samples from healthy donors and cancer patients. V was trimmed by 8 bases and J by 0 bases, leaving 14 bases between them. Germline V CDR1 and CDR2: KGHSH, LQKENI. The CDR3 is 15 residues long. Using immunoSEQ multiplex PCR, the repertoire was profiled, and TCRdb retains in-frame clones only, with some absent. The data hold 150,000 to 200,000 clones, with about 90% observed a single time. The material sequenced was blood. This clonotype was sampled from a man aged 30 to 39 in good health. The chain joins TRBV18 to TRBJ2-1; D remains ambiguous. Here the CDR3 DNA reads TGTGCCAGCACGGAAGGGCCCGACTCCTACAATGAGCAGTTCTTC. It yields the protein CASTEGPDSYNEQFF.